One sample yielded the 9 T cell receptor beta chains listed below, sequenced in a study of HIV-infected patients and healthy controls. The repertoire came from unfractionated whole blood and reflected all unsorted peripheral T cells. About 500 ng RNA was reverse transcribed with alpha and beta constant-region primers. Alpha and beta chain libraries were made separately by chain-specific third strand synthesis with multiplexing indices. TCRdb ran MiXCR on the 5' RACE reads and lists one entry per CDR3 protein. The sample includes about 9,600 distinct CDR3 sequences, 7.3% seen only once; the top ten take roughly 34%. The source material was blood, sampled before antiretroviral therapy. Receptor source: an adult with HIV infection.

This clonotype was seen many times. The chain couples TRBV7-2 to TRBJ1-4; 9 positions agree with TRBD1. The junction had 7 bases not matched to a gene; V was cut back by 3 bases and J by 8 bases. Germline CDR1 reads SGHTA; CDR2 reads FQGNSA. The CDR3 length is 15 residues. This chain's CDR3 is CASSFRQGDREKLFF. The DNA for the CDR3 is TGTGCCAGCAGCTTTAGACAGGGGGATAGGGAAAAACTGTTTTTT.

The chain joins TRBV6-2 or TRBV6-3 to TRBJ2-7; D remains ambiguous. V lost 6 bases and J 1 base, leaving 16 bases between the germline ends. The germline V gene has CDR1 MNHEY and CDR2 SVGEGT. The CDR3 is 15 residues long. The CDR3 reads CASSPTRTSSYEQYF. In DNA form, the CDR3 reads TGTGCCAGCAGCCCGACTCGAACCTCTTCCTACGAGCAGTACTTC.

In its sample, this clonotype was seen many times. The chain is built from TRBV5-1 and TRBJ2-1, with D tentatively TRBD1 or TRBD2 (5 bases each). V was clipped by 2 bases and J by 8 bases, with 23 bases between them. The CDR3 is made up of 17 amino acids. The germline V gene encodes CDR1 SGHRS and CDR2 YFSETQ. CDR3 nucleotides: TGCGCCAGCAGCTTTCGGTTGGTGGGGATTATGGGGGATGAGCAGTTCTTC. Protein product: CASSFRLVGIMGDEQFF.

The chain links TRBV7-2 to TRBJ2-3, with no clear D. This CDR3 comprises 14 residues. V was cut by 1 base and J by 4 bases, with 9 bases left in between. CDR1 and CDR2 from the germline V gene are SGHTA and FQGNSA. The CDR3 sequence is CASSLGGPPDTQYF. The CDR3 nucleotides are TGTGCCAGCAGCTTAGGGGGTCCCCCAGATACGCAGTATTTT. Using reference TRBV7-2 and TRBJ2-3 for the parts outside the CDR3, the full variable domain is GAGVSQSPSNKVTEKGKDVELRCDPISGHTALYWYRQSLGQGLEFLIYFQGNSAPDKSGLPSDRFSAERTGGSVSTLTIQRTQQEDSAVYLCASSLGGPPDTQYFGPGTRLTVL.

This clonotype has more than one count but fewer than ten. V is TRBV6-1 and J is TRBJ2-3, with 8 bases lining up with TRBD2. From germline, CDR1 is MNHNS and CDR2 SASEGT. J was trimmed by 5 bases and V by 1 base; bases with no gene match: 11. The CDR3 sequence is 17 residues long. This chain's CDR3 is CASSEDFRAGGLDTQYF. The CDR3 DNA reads TGTGCCAGCAGTGAAGATTTCAGGGCGGGGGGCCTAGATACGCAGTATTTT.

This clonotype was seen repeatedly, ten times or more. The chain is built from TRBV5-5 and TRBJ2-1; TRBD1 matches at 7 bases. The trim removed 10 bases at V and 3 bases at J, leaving 10 bases unmatched. The CDR3 runs to 14 residues. Germline V lookup: CDR1 SGHKS, CDR2 YYEKEE (reference sequence). CDR3 in amino acids: CACWRTGDYNEQFF. The DNA of the CDR3 is TGTGCCTGCTGGAGGACAGGAGACTACAATGAGCAGTTCTTC.

This clonotype occurred many times. The chain uses TRBV20-1 and TRBJ2-2, with D tentatively TRBD1 (5 bases). Germline assignment: CDR1 DFQATT and CDR2 SNEGSKA (reference sequence). Between the trimmed V and J ends, which lost 1 base and 3 bases, there was a span of 9 bases. The CDR3 runs 14 residues. The CDR3 spells CSARVAGYTGELFF. The CDR3 coding sequence is TGCAGTGCTAGAGTGGCAGGGTACACCGGGGAGCTGTTTTTT.

This clonotype is classed as medium-sized. This sequence joins TRBV7-3 and TRBJ2-1; 12 bases are a match to TRBD2. Germline V gene lookup returns CDR1 SGHTA and CDR2 FQGTGA. Trimming cost V 1 base and J 7 bases; bases outside gene matches: 11. The CDR3 length is 18 residues. The CDR3 is CASSLIAASGGEGNEQFF. In nucleotides, the CDR3 is TGTGCCAGCAGCTTAATAGCGGCTAGCGGGGGGGAGGGTAATGAGCAGTTCTTC.

This clonotype was seen repeatedly, ten times or more. The chain carries TRBV29-1 and TRBJ1-4; possible D gene TRBD1, 5 bases. V was pared by 6 bases and J by 7 bases, with 12 bases between. The CDR3 loop spans 12 amino acids. Germline-derived CDR1 and CDR2 are SQVTM and ANQGSEA. As DNA, the CDR3 is TGCAGCGTGCACCGGGACGGTGAAAAACTGTTTTTT. Translation: CSVHRDGEKLFF.